This is a list of T cell receptor beta chains from one sample in a study of control samples from healthy donors and cancer patients. TCRdb keeps only in-frame clones here, not all; method: immunoSEQ multiplex PCR. The data contain 110,000 to 150,000 clones, less than 90% of them singletons. The sequenced material came from blood. These receptors came from a woman between 25 and 40 years old in good health. Both conserved end residues are part of each CDR3. Fields, in order: D gene, V gene, J gene, CDR3 protein. The D gene is left open where the match is weak.

d_gene: TRBD1
v_gene: TRBV7-8
j_gene: TRBJ1-6
CDR3aa: CASSLDLRGDSPLHF

d_gene: .
v_gene: TRBV7-2
j_gene: TRBJ2-3
CDR3aa: CASRILGGTDTQYF

d_gene: TRBD2
v_gene: TRBV28
j_gene: TRBJ2-7
CDR3aa: CASSANRLAENYEQYF

d_gene: TRBD1
v_gene: TRBV27
j_gene: TRBJ1-1
CDR3aa: CASSLGALGQGASAFF

d_gene: TRBD1
v_gene: TRBV5-4
j_gene: TRBJ1-5
CDR3aa: CASSLAGTGNQPQHF

d_gene: .
v_gene: TRBV11-2
j_gene: TRBJ2-1
CDR3aa: CASSPEGYEQFF

d_gene: .
v_gene: TRBV3-1/TRBV3-2
j_gene: TRBJ2-7
CDR3aa: CASSQALNSYEQYF

d_gene: TRBD2
v_gene: TRBV13
j_gene: TRBJ2-7
CDR3aa: CASSSRREGRYEQYF

d_gene: .
v_gene: TRBV30
j_gene: TRBJ1-4
CDR3aa: CAWGSGTEKNEKLFF

d_gene: TRBD2
v_gene: TRBV5-6
j_gene: TRBJ2-1
CDR3aa: CASSTTSGSDPWDEQFF

d_gene: .
v_gene: TRBV20-1
j_gene: TRBJ1-2
CDR3aa: CSATPNYGYTF

d_gene: .
v_gene: TRBV7-9
j_gene: TRBJ1-3
CDR3aa: CASRTSETGNTIYF

d_gene: .
v_gene: TRBV9
j_gene: TRBJ1-3
CDR3aa: CASSVAYDGNTIYF

d_gene: .
v_gene: TRBV7-3
j_gene: TRBJ2-3
CDR3aa: CASSLNADTQYF

d_gene: .
v_gene: TRBV12-3/TRBV12-4
j_gene: TRBJ2-7
CDR3aa: CASSGGIYEQYF

d_gene: TRBD2
v_gene: TRBV11-2
j_gene: TRBJ2-1
CDR3aa: CASSHSLPTSGSGEQFF

d_gene: .
v_gene: TRBV7-8
j_gene: TRBJ1-1
CDR3aa: CASSPVWGGDRAFF

d_gene: TRBD2
v_gene: TRBV23-1
j_gene: TRBJ2-1
CDR3aa: CASSRRTSGSDDEQFF

d_gene: TRBD2
v_gene: TRBV18
j_gene: TRBJ2-5
CDR3aa: CASSPLAGGKETQYF

d_gene: .
v_gene: TRBV5-1
j_gene: TRBJ2-3
CDR3aa: CASSYGLTGDTQYF

d_gene: TRBD1
v_gene: TRBV5-1
j_gene: TRBJ1-2
CDR3aa: CASSLGTENGYTF

d_gene: .
v_gene: TRBV3-1/TRBV3-2
j_gene: TRBJ1-3
CDR3aa: CASSQTLKAIYF

d_gene: .
v_gene: TRBV28
j_gene: TRBJ1-4
CDR3aa: CASIEALGNEKLFF

d_gene: TRBD1
v_gene: TRBV3-1/TRBV3-2
j_gene: TRBJ2-5
CDR3aa: CASSRGTGLQETQYF

d_gene: .
v_gene: TRBV4-2
j_gene: TRBJ1-4
CDR3aa: CASSLERGGEKLFF

d_gene: .
v_gene: TRBV5-1
j_gene: TRBJ2-7
CDR3aa: CASSLGLQYYEQYF

d_gene: .
v_gene: TRBV3-1/TRBV3-2
j_gene: TRBJ2-5
CDR3aa: CASSLRTGTGMGETQYF

d_gene: .
v_gene: TRBV3-1/TRBV3-2
j_gene: TRBJ1-1
CDR3aa: CASSHPGFEAFF

d_gene: .
v_gene: TRBV5-6
j_gene: TRBJ1-4
CDR3aa: CASSPPRTRAQNEKLFF

d_gene: TRBD1
v_gene: TRBV5-6
j_gene: TRBJ2-7
CDR3aa: CASSVGDRWDSTYEQYF

d_gene: TRBD1
v_gene: TRBV2
j_gene: TRBJ1-1
CDR3aa: CASSGTGWEAFF

d_gene: .
v_gene: TRBV11-3
j_gene: TRBJ2-3
CDR3aa: CASSGEPTDTQYF

d_gene: TRBD2
v_gene: TRBV18
j_gene: TRBJ2-1
CDR3aa: CASSPLAGKYNEQFF

d_gene: TRBD2
v_gene: TRBV5-1
j_gene: TRBJ2-7
CDR3aa: CASSLATSGAHSYEQYF

d_gene: .
v_gene: TRBV18
j_gene: TRBJ2-3
CDR3aa: CASSPSGYTSTDTQYF

d_gene: TRBD2
v_gene: TRBV15
j_gene: TRBJ2-7
CDR3aa: CATSTGLAGAYEQYF

d_gene: .
v_gene: TRBV2
j_gene: TRBJ2-5
CDR3aa: CASSRTGGGGETQYF

d_gene: TRBD2
v_gene: TRBV7-2
j_gene: TRBJ2-7
CDR3aa: CASSSSSGTYEQYF

d_gene: .
v_gene: TRBV28
j_gene: TRBJ1-2
CDR3aa: CASNPLGHYGYTF

d_gene: .
v_gene: TRBV27
j_gene: TRBJ2-7
CDR3aa: CASSLRQGGYEQYF

d_gene: .
v_gene: TRBV14
j_gene: TRBJ2-3
CDR3aa: CASSRGLYRAGTDTQYF

d_gene: .
v_gene: TRBV5-1
j_gene: TRBJ1-4
CDR3aa: CASSFGLTATNEKLFF

d_gene: TRBD2
v_gene: TRBV6-4
j_gene: TRBJ2-1
CDR3aa: CASSDQGLANYNEQFF

d_gene: .
v_gene: TRBV2
j_gene: TRBJ1-3
CDR3aa: CASRTDGNTIYF

d_gene: TRBD1
v_gene: TRBV30
j_gene: TRBJ1-3
CDR3aa: CAWSRTGSRNTIYF

d_gene: .
v_gene: TRBV25-1
j_gene: TRBJ1-1
CDR3aa: CASSEWGGTEAFF

d_gene: TRBD2
v_gene: TRBV25-1
j_gene: TRBJ2-3
CDR3aa: CASSEFLGAGRTDTQYF

d_gene: .
v_gene: TRBV5-1
j_gene: TRBJ1-6
CDR3aa: CASSTYLAGENSPLHF